This T cell receptor (beta chain) stems from a study of T cell responses to AZD1222 COVID-19 vaccine. V shed 8 bases and J shed 8 bases, with 15 bases lying between them. The germline V gene encodes CDR1 SGHDN and CDR2 FVKESK. The CDR3 loop spans 12 amino acids. The method was immunoSEQ multiplex PCR; TCRdb's version includes in-frame clones alone and lacks a portion of them. The sample holds approximately 140,000 clones, about 90% seen once. Turning to this clone: Its antigen is not identified.

Overall study results and limits: Breadth and depth of Spike-specific TCRs rose after two AZD1222 doses.

The sequences come from peripheral blood, collected on day 0 of AZD1222 vaccination. The chain carries TRBV14 and TRBJ1-1, with D possibly being TRBD1 (6 bases). The receptor was isolated from an adult in good health. In DNA form, the CDR3 reads TGTGCCAGCGGGGGGCCGGGGGACGAAGCTTTCTTT. Residues: CASGGPGDEAFF.